This T cell receptor beta chain comes out of a study of Tregs in tolerant kidney transplant recipients. Study-wide findings and caveats: The small number of patients limits these findings pending further validation.

J was trimmed by 7 bases and V by 6 bases; bases with no gene match: 8. Germline CDR1 MNHEY, CDR2 SVGAGI. This CDR3 has 13 residues. TCRdb's table, derived via immunoSEQ multiplex PCR, lists solely in-frame clones and lacks some. The sample records 50,000 or so clones, under 95% being singletons. A word on this clone: Antigen specificity is unknown.

CD4+CD25+CD127- Tregs, CD4+CD25- non-Tregs, CD4 and CD8 cells were sorted. The sequencing input was Tregs from blood. V is TRBV6-5 and J is TRBJ1-1; 7 bases are shared with TRBD1. This TCR was sampled from a human donor in good health. In DNA, the CDR3 is TGTGCCAGCAGACGACAGGGTACTGGTGAAGCTTTCTTT. Translated: CASRRQGTGEAFF.